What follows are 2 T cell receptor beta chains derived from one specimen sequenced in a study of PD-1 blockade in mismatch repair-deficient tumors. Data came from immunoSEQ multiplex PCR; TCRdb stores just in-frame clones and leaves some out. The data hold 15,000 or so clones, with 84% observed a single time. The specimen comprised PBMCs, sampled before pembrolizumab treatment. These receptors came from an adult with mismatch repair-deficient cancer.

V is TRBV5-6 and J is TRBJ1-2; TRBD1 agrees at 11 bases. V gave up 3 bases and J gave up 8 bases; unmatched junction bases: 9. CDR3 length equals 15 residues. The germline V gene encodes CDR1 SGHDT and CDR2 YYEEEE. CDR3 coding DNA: TGTGCCAGCAGCTCTGGGACAGGGGGACATAGAGGCTACACCTTC. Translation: CASSSGTGGHRGYTF.

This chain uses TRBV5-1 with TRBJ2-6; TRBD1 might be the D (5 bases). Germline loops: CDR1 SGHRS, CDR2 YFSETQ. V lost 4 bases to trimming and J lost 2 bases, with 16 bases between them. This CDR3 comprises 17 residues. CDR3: CASSPNGPGTGANVLTF. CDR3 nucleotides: TGCGCCAGCAGCCCTAACGGGCCAGGGACTGGGGCCAACGTCCTGACTTTC.